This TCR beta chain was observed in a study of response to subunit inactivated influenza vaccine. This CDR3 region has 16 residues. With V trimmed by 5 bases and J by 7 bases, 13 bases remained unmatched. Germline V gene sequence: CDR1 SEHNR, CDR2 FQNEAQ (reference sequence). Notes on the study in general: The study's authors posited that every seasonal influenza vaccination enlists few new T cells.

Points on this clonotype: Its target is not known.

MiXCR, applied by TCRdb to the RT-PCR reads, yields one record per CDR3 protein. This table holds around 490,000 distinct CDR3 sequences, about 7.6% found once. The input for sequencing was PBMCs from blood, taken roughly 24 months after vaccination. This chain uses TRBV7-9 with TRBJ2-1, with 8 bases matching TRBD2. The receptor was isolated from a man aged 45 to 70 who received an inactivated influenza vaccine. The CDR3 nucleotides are TGTGCCAGCAGCCCGTCCTACAGCGGGGGCAGGAATGAGCAGTTCTTC. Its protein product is CASSPSYSGGRNEQFF.